The 5 T cell receptor beta chains below were found in one sample sequenced in a study of T-cell reconstitution after alpha-beta-depleted transplantation in children. Researchers prepared the TCRbeta library using unique molecular identifiers, the study reports. Each CDR3 protein is one row after TCRdb ran MiXCR on the PCR reads. The table shows a few hundred thousand distinct CDR3 sequences, with about a tenth occurring only once. Source: PBMCs, taken before TCRalphabeta/CD19-depleted stem cell transplant. These receptors all stem from a boy in the first two years of life with acute myeloid leukemia, due to receive a stem cell transplant.

Only a few counts were recorded for this clonotype. The V gene is TRBV9, the J gene TRBJ2-1; unclear D gene. The V end lost 0 bases, the J end lost 6 bases, and 13 bases lay between the germline ends. The CDR3 covers 15 residues. Germline CDR1 SGDLS, CDR2 YYNGEE. The CDR3: CASSVEIVTANEQFF. The DNA for the CDR3 is TGTGCCAGCAGCGTAGAGATCGTCACTGCCAATGAGCAGTTCTTC.

Many counts were recorded for this clonotype. This chain uses TRBV25-1 with TRBJ1-5, with 9 bases lining up with TRBD1. J lost 4 bases, V lost 3 bases, and 4 bases had no gene match. Germline V CDR1 and CDR2: MGHDK, SYGVNS. This CDR3 region has 15 residues. CDR3 nucleotides: TGTGCCAGCAGTGAGTACGGGACAGGGAATCAGCCCCAGCATTTT. This codes for CASSEYGTGNQPQHF.

The table lists this clonotype with many counts. V is TRBV12-3 or TRBV12-4 and J is TRBJ2-1; TRBD2 is a possible D gene (5 bases). Trimming removed 6 bases from V and 7 bases from J, with 13 bases in between. This CDR3 has 13 amino acids. The CDR3 sequence is CASRDLGRNEQFF. Here the CDR3 DNA reads TGTGCCAGCAGGGACCTAGGGAGAAATGAGCAGTTCTTC.

The table lists this clonotype with a few counts. The chain uses TRBV3-1 and TRBJ2-4; D ambiguous. Germline CDR1 is LGHDT and CDR2 is YNNKEL (reference sequence). This CDR3 contains 15 residues. The ends were cut back, 4 bases at V and 1 base at J, with 11 bases in the middle. CDR3 coding DNA: TGTGCCAGCAGCCTTGGCTCTTGGGCCAAAAACATTCAGTACTTC. This gives the protein CASSLGSWAKNIQYF.

This clonotype was recorded many times. V usage is TRBV2 and J usage is TRBJ2-7, with 7 bases that match TRBD1. The V gene's germline CDR1 is SNHLY and CDR2 FYNNEI. This CDR3 region has 16 residues. The ends lost 0 bases at V and 1 base at J; junction bases unmatched: 6. In DNA, the CDR3 is TGTGCCAGCAGTGAAGCGCGAGGGGGCGCGTCCTACGAGCAGTACTTC. It is translated as CASSEARGGASYEQYF.